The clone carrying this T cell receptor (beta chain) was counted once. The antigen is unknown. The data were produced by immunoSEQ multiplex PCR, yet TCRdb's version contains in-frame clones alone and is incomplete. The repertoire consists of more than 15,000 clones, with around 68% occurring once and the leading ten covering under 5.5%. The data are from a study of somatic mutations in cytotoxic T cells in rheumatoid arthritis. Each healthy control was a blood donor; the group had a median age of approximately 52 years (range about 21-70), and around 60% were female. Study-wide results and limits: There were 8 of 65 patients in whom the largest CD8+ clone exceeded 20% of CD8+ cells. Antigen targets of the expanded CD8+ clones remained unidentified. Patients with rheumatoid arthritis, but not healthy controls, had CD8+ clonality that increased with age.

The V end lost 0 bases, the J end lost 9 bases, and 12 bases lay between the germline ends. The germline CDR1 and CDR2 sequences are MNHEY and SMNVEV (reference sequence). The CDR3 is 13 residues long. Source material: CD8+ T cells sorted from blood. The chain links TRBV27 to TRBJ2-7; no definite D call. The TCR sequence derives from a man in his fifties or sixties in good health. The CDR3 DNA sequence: TGTGCCAGCAGTTTATCGCTCCGCCGAGGGCAGTACTTC. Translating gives CASSLSLRRGQYF.